A selection of T cell receptor beta chains follows, all from one sample in a study of immune evolution from preneoplasia to lung adenocarcinoma. Clones were read by immunoSEQ multiplex PCR, and TCRdb kept only the in-frame ones, dropping some. Among about 15,000 clones, 80% to 90% were seen once, and the ten largest hold roughly 3.9%. The material sequenced was FFPE minimally invasive lung adenocarcinoma tissue. These receptors originate from a person aged 70 to 85 with lung adenocarcinoma. Both conserved end residues are part of each CDR3. A D gene is named only where the DNA matches it firmly. Size tells how often a clone was seen (once, few, many) or the class of an expanded clone, and some rows leave it out.

cdr3_aa cdr3_nt j_call v_call clone_size d_call
CASSLEGSPYNEQFF TGTGCCAGCAGTTTAGAGGGATCCCCGTACAATGAGCAGTTCTTC TRBJ2-1 TRBV28 . .
CASSQGLAGDTDTQYF TGTGCCAGCAGCCAAGGACTAGCGGGGGACACAGATACGCAGTATTTT TRBJ2-3 TRBV4-2 . TRBD2
CASTGTGAADTQYF TGTGCCTCCACGGGGACAGGGGCGGCAGATACGCAGTATTTT TRBJ2-3 TRBV30 . TRBD1
CASSLKQGEGTEAFF TGTGCCAGCAGCTTAAAACAGGGGGAGGGAACTGAAGCTTTCTTT TRBJ1-1 TRBV7-6 . TRBD1
CASSSPDSNEQFF TGTGCCAGCAGCTCCCCTGACTCTAATGAGCAGTTCTTC TRBJ2-1 TRBV7-3 . .
CASSLVVGATDTQYF TGTGCCAGCAGCTTAGTCGTGGGAGCCACAGATACGCAGTATTTT TRBJ2-3 TRBV7-9 . .
CASSQGGANTGELFF TGTGCCAGCAGCCAGGGGGGCGCGAACACCGGGGAGCTGTTTTTT TRBJ2-2 TRBV9 few .
CASSQASGRDTDTQYF TGTGCCAGCAGCCAAGCGAGCGGGAGGGATACAGATACGCAGTATTTT TRBJ2-3 TRBV4-2 . TRBD2
CASTHGREKLFF TGTGCCAGCACCCACGGCCGTGAAAAACTGTTTTTT TRBJ1-4 TRBV6-6 . .
CASSYSYRDNQPQHF TGTGCCAGCAGTTACTCGTACAGGGACAATCAGCCCCAGCATTTT TRBJ1-5 TRBV6-6 once .
CASSLATGGSWNEQFF TGTGCCAGCAGCTTAGCCACCGGAGGATCTTGGAATGAGCAGTTCTTC TRBJ2-1 TRBV11-3 . .
CATQRGFTSTDTQYF TGTGCCACGCAACGGGGGTTTACTAGCACAGATACGCAGTATTTT TRBJ2-3 TRBV6-5 . .
CASSAGLAGEVYEQYF TGTGCCAGCAGCGCCGGACTAGCGGGAGAAGTCTACGAGCAGTACTTC TRBJ2-7 TRBV9 . TRBD2